Below, 2 T cell receptor beta chains from the same sample are listed, as sequenced in a study of cytomegalovirus exposure and HLA in healthy donors. 13 Jbeta primers and 60 Vbeta primers were used for the PCR. Only in-frame clones appear in the TCRdb table, and some are missing; sequencing was by immunoSEQ multiplex PCR. The sample yields around 130,000 clones, just under 80% seen once. The material sequenced was PBMCs. These receptors were obtained from a man aged 25-40 years in good health and CMV-seronegative.

The V and J genes are TRBV4-2 and TRBJ1-2; 7 bases agree with TRBD1. V lost 0 bases, J lost 2 bases, and 6 bases stayed unmatched. Germline V gives CDR1 LGHNA, CDR2 YNFKEQ. This CDR3 has 16 amino acids. CDR3 in amino acids: CASSQEIQGTNYGYTF. For the CDR3, the DNA is TGTGCCAGCAGCCAAGAGATACAGGGGACGAACTATGGCTACACCTTC.

This clone was seen only a few times. The V and J genes are TRBV14 and TRBJ2-5; D perhaps matches TRBD2 (5 bases). V was trimmed by 3 bases and J by 4 bases, leaving 6 bases between them. The length of the CDR3 is 12 residues. Germline CDR1 reads SGHDN; CDR2 reads FVKESK. The CDR3 nucleotides read TGTGCCAGCAGCCAGGGGAGAGAGACCCAGTACTTC. This gives the protein CASSQGRETQYF. The full variable domain, its missing parts supplied by reference TRBV14 and TRBJ2-5, is EAGVTQFPSHSVIEKGQTVTLRCDPISGHDNLYWYRRVMGKEIKFLLHFVKESKQDESGMPNNRFLAERTGGTYSTLKVQPAELEDSGVYFCASSQGRETQYFGPGTRLLVL.